This TCR beta chain is from a study of monozygotic twins with inflammatory bowel disease. The study, taken as a whole, reports: Support for a single strong signal or clonotype associated with IBD was absent. Using the inverse Simpson index, IBD patients had lower TCRbeta diversity than healthy co-twins.

Template switching appended UMIs that held a 6-nucleotide sample barcode. TCRdb derives one entry per CDR3 protein from the 5' RACE reads, leaving out DNA. The ten top clones account for around 1.2%, within a sample of 140,000 to 150,000 distinct CDR3 sequences. On this clonotype itself: The antigen is unknown.

This CDR3 spans 17 amino acids. Germline V gives CDR1 MNHNS, CDR2 SASEGT. This sequence was found in a human donor with ulcerative colitis or Crohn's disease, or a healthy co-twin of an affected twin (not recorded which). Sequenced material: blood. This rearrangement joins TRBV6-1 to TRBJ2-1; TCRdb picks TRBD1, but there is no DNA to check that call. CDR3 region: CASRLAGRGSSYNEQFF.